This T cell receptor beta chain appears in the sequencing data of a study of T cell responses to AZD1222 COVID-19 vaccine. Study-wide context: Second-dose recipients at about 4 or about 12 weeks were treated as one pooled group. General study points: White British ancestry dominated among donors, who included more females, and clonal diversity was possibly underestimated.

The germline V gene encodes CDR1 LNHNV and CDR2 YYDKDF (reference sequence). CDR3 length equals 14 residues. J gave up 2 bases and V 8 bases, and 8 bases lay outside the gene matches. The data were produced by immunoSEQ multiplex PCR, yet TCRdb's version contains in-frame clones alone and is incomplete. The data show approximately 160,000 clones, about nine tenths seen once. Remarks on this clone: As yet, its antigen is unknown.

This sequence originates from an adult in good health. The sample consisted of peripheral blood, taken on day 0 of AZD1222 vaccination. The V call is TRBV15, the J call TRBJ2-7, with 8 bases that match TRBD1. CDR3 in DNA: TGTGCCACCGCAGCCACAGGGGGGACCTACGAGCAGTACTTC. Translation gives CATAATGGTYEQYF.